Included here is one T cell receptor beta chain sequence, with context. The target antigen is unknown. CDR3 length: 14 residues. With 2 bases removed from V and 5 bases from J, the gap between germline ends came to 12 bases. Germline CDR1 and CDR2: SGHTA and FQGNSA. The sample is drawn from a study of cytomegalovirus exposure and HLA in healthy donors. Study results and limitations: The likely origin of a cluster of highly shared sequence variants was a sequencing artifact. The authors enumerated over 150 TCR beta chains as linked to cytomegalovirus. Upon later analysis, TCR association rates were observed to vary by HLA locus, being highest for DRB1 and lowest for HLA-C.

In the PCR, 60 Vbeta and 13 Jbeta primers were used. The protocol was immunoSEQ multiplex PCR, while the TCRdb copy is restricted to in-frame clones and leaves out a portion. The sample carries over 75,000 clones, around 59% recorded once. The sample comprised PBMCs. The gene calls are TRBV7-2 and TRBJ1-1, with TRBD1 as a possible D gene (6 bases). The clonotype comes from a human donor in good health. The CDR3 coding sequence is TGTGCCAGCAGCTTAACCAGGGGAAGGACTGAAGCTTTCTTT. Encoded protein: CASSLTRGRTEAFF.